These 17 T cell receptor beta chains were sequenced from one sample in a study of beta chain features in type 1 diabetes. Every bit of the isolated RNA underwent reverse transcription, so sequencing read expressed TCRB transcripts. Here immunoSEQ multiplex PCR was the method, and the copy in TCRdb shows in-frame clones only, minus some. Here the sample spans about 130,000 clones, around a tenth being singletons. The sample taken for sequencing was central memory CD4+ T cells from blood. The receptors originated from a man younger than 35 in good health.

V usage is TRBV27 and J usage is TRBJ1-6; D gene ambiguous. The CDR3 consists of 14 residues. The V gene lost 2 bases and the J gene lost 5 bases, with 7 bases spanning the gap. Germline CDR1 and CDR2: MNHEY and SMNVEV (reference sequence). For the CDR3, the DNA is TGTGCCAGCAGTTTAGGCAACAATAATTCACCCCTCCACTTT. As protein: CASSLGNNNSPLHF.

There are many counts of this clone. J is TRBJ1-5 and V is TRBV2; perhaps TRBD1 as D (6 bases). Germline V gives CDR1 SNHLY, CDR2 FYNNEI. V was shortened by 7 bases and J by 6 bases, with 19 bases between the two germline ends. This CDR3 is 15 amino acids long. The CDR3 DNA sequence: TGTGCCAGCACGGAGCAGGGGCGAGAAACTCAGCCCCAGCATTTT. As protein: CASTEQGRETQPQHF.

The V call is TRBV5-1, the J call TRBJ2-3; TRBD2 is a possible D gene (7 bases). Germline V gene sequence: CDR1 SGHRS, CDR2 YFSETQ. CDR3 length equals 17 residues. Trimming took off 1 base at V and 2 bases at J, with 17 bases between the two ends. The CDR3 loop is CASSLSTRGGNTDTQYF. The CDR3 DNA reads TGCGCCAGCAGCTTGTCAACCCGCGGGGGCAACACAGATACGCAGTATTTT.

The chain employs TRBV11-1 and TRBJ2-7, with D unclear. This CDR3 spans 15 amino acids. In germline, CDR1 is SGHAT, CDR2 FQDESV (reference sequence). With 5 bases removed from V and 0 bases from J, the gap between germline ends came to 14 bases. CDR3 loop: CASSLPSSISYEQYF. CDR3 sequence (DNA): TGTGCCAGCAGCCTACCCTCGAGTATCTCCTACGAGCAGTACTTC.

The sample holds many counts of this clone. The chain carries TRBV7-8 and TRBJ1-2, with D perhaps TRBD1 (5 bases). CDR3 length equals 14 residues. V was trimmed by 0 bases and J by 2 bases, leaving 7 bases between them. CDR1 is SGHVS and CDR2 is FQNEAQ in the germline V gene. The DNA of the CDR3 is TGTGCCAGCAGCTTAGCAGGGGCCAACTATGGCTACACCTTC. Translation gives CASSLAGANYGYTF.

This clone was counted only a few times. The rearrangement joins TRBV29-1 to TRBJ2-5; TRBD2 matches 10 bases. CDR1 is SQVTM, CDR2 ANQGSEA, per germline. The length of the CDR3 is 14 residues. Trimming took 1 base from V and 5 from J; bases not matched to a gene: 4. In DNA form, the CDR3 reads TGCAGCGTTGAAGGGTCTAGCGGGGGTGAGACCCAGTACTTC. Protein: CSVEGSSGGETQYF.

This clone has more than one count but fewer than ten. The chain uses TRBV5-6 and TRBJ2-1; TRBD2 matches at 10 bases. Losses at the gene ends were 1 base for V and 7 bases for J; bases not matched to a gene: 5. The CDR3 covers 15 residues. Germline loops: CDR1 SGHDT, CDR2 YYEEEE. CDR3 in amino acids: CASSLSGGEWNEQFF. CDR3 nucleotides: TGTGCCAGCAGCTTGAGCGGGGGGGAATGGAATGAGCAGTTCTTC.

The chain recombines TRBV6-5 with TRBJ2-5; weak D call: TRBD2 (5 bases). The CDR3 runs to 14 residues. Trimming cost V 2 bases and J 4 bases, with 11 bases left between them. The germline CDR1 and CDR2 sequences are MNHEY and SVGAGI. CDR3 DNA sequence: TGTGCCAGCAGTTACAGGGCCCGGGGAGAGACCCAGTACTTC. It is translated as CASSYRARGETQYF.

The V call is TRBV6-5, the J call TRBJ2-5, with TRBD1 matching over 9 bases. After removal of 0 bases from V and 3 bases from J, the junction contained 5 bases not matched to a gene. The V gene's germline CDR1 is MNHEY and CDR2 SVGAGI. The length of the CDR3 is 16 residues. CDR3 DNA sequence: TGTGCCAGCAGTTACTCGTTCGGGACAGGGAAAGAGACCCAGTACTTC. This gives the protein CASSYSFGTGKETQYF.

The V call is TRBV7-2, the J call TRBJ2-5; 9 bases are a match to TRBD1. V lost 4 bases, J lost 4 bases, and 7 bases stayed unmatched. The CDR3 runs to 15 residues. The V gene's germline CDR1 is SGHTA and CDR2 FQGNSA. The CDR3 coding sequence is TGTGCCAGCAGCTCCCAAGACAGGGGGGGAGAGACCCAGTACTTC. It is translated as CASSSQDRGGETQYF.

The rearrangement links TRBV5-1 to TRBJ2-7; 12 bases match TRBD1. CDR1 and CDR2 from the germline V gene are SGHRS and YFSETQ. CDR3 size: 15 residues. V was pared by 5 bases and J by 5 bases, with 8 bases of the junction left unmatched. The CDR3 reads CASRKTGTGGDEQYF. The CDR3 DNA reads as TGCGCCAGCAGGAAAACCGGGACAGGGGGCGACGAGCAGTACTTC.

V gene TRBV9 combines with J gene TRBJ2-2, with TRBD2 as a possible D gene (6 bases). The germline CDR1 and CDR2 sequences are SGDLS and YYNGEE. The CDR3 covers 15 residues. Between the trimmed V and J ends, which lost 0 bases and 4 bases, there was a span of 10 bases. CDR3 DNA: TGTGCCAGCAGCGTAGTTCAAGCGGGCACCGGGGAGCTGTTTTTT. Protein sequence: CASSVVQAGTGELFF. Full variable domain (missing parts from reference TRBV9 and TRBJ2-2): DSGVTQTPKHLITATGQRVTLRCSPRSGDLSVYWYQQSLDQGLQFLIQYYNGEERAKGNILERFSAQQFPDLHSELNLSSLELGDSALYFCASSVVQAGTGELFFGEGSRLTVL.

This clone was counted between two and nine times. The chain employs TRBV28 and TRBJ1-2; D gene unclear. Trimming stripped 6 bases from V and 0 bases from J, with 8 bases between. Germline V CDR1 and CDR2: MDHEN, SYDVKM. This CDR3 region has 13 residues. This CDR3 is CASRLSANYGYTF. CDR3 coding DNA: TGTGCCAGCAGATTGTCAGCTAACTATGGCTACACCTTC.

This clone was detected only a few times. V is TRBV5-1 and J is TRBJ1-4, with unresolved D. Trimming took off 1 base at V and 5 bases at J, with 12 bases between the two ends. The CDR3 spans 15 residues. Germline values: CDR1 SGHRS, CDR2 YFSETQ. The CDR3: CASSLNPTENEKLFF. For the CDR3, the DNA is TGCGCCAGCAGCTTGAACCCAACCGAGAATGAAAAACTGTTTTTT.

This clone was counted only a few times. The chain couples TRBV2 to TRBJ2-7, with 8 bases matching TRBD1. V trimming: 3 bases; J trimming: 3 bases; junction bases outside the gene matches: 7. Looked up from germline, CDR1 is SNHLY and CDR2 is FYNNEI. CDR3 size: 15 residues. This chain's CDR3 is CASSETGAVGYEQYF. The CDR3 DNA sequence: TGTGCCAGCAGTGAGACAGGGGCAGTTGGCTACGAGCAGTACTTC.

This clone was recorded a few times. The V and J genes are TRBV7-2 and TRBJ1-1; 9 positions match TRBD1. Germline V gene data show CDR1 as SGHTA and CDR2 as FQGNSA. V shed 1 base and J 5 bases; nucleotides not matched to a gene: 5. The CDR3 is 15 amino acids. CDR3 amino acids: CASSLDRGRWTEAFF. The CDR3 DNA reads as TGTGCCAGCAGCTTAGACAGGGGGCGCTGGACTGAAGCTTTCTTT.

The CDR3 sequence: CASSRYGRGGPGEQYF. The DNA for the CDR3 is TGTGCCAGCAGTCGCTATGGGCGGGGGGGCCCTGGCGAGCAGTACTTC. This sequence joins TRBV28 and TRBJ2-7; 9 positions agree with TRBD2. The trim removed 5 bases at V and 6 bases at J, leaving 14 bases unmatched. This CDR3 is 16 amino acids long. Per the germline V gene, CDR1 is MDHEN and CDR2 is SYDVKM.